The present entry profiles one T cell receptor (beta chain) with its context. Its antigen remains unidentified. Possible read error: a much larger clone is one base away. The CDR3 totals 12 residues. The germline V and J ends were trimmed by 0 bases and 6 bases, with 5 bases remaining between them. Germline-derived CDR1 and CDR2 are LGHDT and YNNKEL (reference sequence). The time point: newly diagnosed GD, antithyroid drugs for less than 3 months. PBMC RNA served as the TCR library source. In this cohort, patients came from an endocrinology department located in Xi'an, China. This specimen comes from a study of regulatory T cells in long-lasting Graves disease. General study points: When disease was persistent, TRBV28, TRBJ1-2 and TRBJ2-5 were the favored segments.

The authors built TCR beta libraries using iRepertoire HTBI primers and Arm-PCR of CDR3 regions. Each CDR3 protein is one row after TCRdb ran MiXCR on the multiplex PCR reads. This table holds 200,000 to 250,000 distinct CDR3 sequences, roughly 20% found once. This sample was shared with a second study, whose subject was T cells in Graves' hyperthyroidism and ophthalmopathy. From that report: Those with hyperthyroidism were 18 to 65 years old, newly diagnosed, and ill for under 2 months. Most clonotypes expanded in the thyroid (above 0.001) were also present in blood.

The specimen was peripheral blood mononuclear cells (PBMCs), collected at new diagnosis, from a patient treated with antithyroid drugs. J is TRBJ2-5 and V is TRBV3-1; unclear D gene. The TCR comes from a woman aged 25-40 years with Graves disease. The CDR3 DNA sequence: TGTGCCAGCAGCCAAGACGTGAAGACCCAGTACTTC. Its translation: CASSQDVKTQYF.